This T cell receptor (beta chain) was profiled in a study of blood T cell repertoires in COVID-19. Study summary: T cells, B-cell-depleted T cells, or PBMCs provided the cDNA or gDNA that served as material.

Produced via immunoSEQ multiplex PCR; TCRdb's table is partial and in-frame only. The repertoire holds tens of thousands of clones, 65% to 80% seen once, with about 32% in the top ten. This clonotype originated in a human donor in a cohort sampled during active COVID-19. Sequences were obtained from peripheral blood.

In nucleotides, the CDR3 is TGTGCCAGCGCGGACAGGGGTTCGCTTGAGCAGTTCTTC. Translating gives CASADRGSLEQFF. The chain combines TRBV28 with TRBJ2-1; 9 nucleotides match TRBD1. Germline loops: CDR1 MDHEN, CDR2 SYDVKM. The trim removed 8 bases at V and 9 bases at J, leaving 8 bases unmatched. The CDR3 runs 13 residues.